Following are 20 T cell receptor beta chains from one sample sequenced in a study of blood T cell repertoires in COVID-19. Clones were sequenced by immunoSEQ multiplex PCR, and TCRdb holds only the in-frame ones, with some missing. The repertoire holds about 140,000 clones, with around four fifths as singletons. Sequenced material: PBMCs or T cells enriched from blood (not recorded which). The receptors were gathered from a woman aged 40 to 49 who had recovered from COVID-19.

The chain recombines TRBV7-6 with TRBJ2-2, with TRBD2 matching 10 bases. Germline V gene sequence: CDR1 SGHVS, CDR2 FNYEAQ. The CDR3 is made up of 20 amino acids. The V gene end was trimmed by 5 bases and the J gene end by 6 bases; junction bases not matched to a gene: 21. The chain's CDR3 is CASSPTAASGGAGSAGELFF. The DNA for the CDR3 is TGTGCCAGCAGCCCGACGGCGGCTAGCGGGGGCGCCGGAAGCGCCGGGGAGCTGTTTTTT.

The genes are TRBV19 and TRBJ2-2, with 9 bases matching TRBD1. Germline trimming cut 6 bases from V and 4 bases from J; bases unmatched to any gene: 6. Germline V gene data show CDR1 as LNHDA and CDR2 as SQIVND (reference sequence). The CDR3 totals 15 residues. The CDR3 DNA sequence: TGTGCCAGTAGGAAACAGGGGGCGGTCACCGGGGAGCTGTTTTTT. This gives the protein CASRKQGAVTGELFF.

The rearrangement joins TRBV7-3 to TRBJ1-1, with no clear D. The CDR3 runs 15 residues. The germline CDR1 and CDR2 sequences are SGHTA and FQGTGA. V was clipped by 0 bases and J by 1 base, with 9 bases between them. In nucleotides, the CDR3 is TGTGCCAGCAGCTTAACTGGCGGGCCGAACACTGAAGCTTTCTTT. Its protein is CASSLTGGPNTEAFF.

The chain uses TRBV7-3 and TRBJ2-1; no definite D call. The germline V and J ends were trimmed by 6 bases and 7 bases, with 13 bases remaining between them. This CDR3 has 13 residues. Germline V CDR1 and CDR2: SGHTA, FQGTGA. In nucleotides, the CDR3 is TGTGCCAGCAGGGAAGGTTCCAGGAATGAGCAGTTCTTC. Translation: CASREGSRNEQFF.

The DNA of the CDR3 is TGTGCCAGCAGCCTCCTCACAGATACGCAGTATTTT. Encoded protein: CASSLLTDTQYF. The chain has TRBV5-6 and TRBJ2-3, with no clear D. V was shortened by 4 bases and J by 2 bases, with 5 bases between the two germline ends. The CDR3 covers 12 residues. CDR1 and CDR2 (germline): SGHDT, YYEEEE. Based on the CDR3 plus reference TRBV5-6 and TRBJ2-3, the full variable domain is DAGVTQSPTHLIKTRGQQVTLRCSPKSGHDTVSWYQQALGQGPQFIFQYYEEEERQRGNFPDRFSGHQFPNYSSELNVNALLLGDSALYLCASSLLTDTQYFGPGTRLTVL.

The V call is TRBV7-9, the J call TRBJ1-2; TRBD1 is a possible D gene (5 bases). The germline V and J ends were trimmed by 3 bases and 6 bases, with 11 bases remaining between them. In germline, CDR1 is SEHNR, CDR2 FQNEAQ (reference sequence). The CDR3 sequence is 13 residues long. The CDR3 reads CASSFLTGDGYTF. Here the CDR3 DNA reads TGTGCCAGCAGCTTTCTCACAGGCGATGGCTACACCTTC. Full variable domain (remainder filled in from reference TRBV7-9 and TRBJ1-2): DTGVSQNPRHKITKRGQNVTFRCDPISEHNRLYWYRQTLGQGPEFLTYFQNEAQLEKSRLLSDRFSAERPKGSFSTLEIQRTEQGDSAMYLCASSFLTGDGYTFGSGTRLTVV.

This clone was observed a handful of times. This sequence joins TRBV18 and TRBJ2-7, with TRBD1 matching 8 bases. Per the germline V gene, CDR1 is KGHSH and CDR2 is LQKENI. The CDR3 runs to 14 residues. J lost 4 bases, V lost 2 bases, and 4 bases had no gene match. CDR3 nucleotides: TGTGCCAGCTCACCAAAACAGGGGGGATACGAGCAGTACTTC. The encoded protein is CASSPKQGGYEQYF. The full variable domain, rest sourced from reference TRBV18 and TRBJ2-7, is NAGVMQNPRHLVRRRGQEARLRCSPMKGHSHVYWYRQLPEEGLKFMVYLQKENIIDESGMPKERFSAEFPKEGPSILRIQQVVRGDSAAYFCASSPKQGGYEQYFGPGTRLTVT.

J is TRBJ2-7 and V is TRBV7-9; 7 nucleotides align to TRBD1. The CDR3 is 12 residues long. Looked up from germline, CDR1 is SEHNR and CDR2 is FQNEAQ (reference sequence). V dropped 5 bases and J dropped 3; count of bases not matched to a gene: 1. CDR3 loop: CASSGDSYEQYF. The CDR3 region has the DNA TGTGCCAGCAGCGGGGACAGCTACGAGCAGTACTTC.

The CDR3 protein is CASQSGMAEAFF. The CDR3 nucleotides are TGTGCCAGCCAGTCAGGGATGGCTGAAGCTTTCTTT. The chain combines TRBV6-6 with TRBJ1-1; a possible D gene is TRBD1 (5 bases). The CDR3 is made up of 12 amino acids. The V gene lost 8 bases and the J gene lost 6 bases, with 13 bases spanning the gap. Looked up from germline, CDR1 is MNHNY and CDR2 is SVGAGI (reference sequence).

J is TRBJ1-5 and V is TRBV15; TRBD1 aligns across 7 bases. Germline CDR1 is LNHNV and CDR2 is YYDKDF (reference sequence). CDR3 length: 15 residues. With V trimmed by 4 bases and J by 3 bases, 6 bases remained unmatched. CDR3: CATSIQTGINQPQHF. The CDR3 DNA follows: TGTGCCACCAGCATCCAGACAGGGATCAATCAGCCCCAGCATTTT.

The CDR3 DNA sequence: TGTGCCAGCAGCTTGGGGGACCCGGGACTTAACTATGGCTACACCTTC. The encoded protein is CASSLGDPGLNYGYTF. The chain uses TRBV5-4 and TRBJ1-2; tentatively, D is TRBD1 (5 bases). In germline, CDR1 is SGHNT, CDR2 YYREEE (reference sequence). V was pared by 0 bases and J by 1 base, with 13 bases between. There are 16 residues in the CDR3.

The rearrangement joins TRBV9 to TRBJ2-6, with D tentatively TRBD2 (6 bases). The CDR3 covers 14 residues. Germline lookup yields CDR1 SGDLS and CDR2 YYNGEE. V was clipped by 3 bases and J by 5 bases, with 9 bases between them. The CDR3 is CASSAGRWANVLTF. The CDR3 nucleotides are TGTGCCAGCAGCGCGGGGAGGTGGGCCAACGTCCTGACTTTC.

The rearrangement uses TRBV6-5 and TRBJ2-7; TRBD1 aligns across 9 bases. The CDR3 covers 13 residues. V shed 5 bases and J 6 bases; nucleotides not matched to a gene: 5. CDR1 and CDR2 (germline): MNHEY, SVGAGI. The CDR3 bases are TGTGCCAGCAGTCCGGGGACAGGGTCCGAGCAGTACTTC. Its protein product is CASSPGTGSEQYF.

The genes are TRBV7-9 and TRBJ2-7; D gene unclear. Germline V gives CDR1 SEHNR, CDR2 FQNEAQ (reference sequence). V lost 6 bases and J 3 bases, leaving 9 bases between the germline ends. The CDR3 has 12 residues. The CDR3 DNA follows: TGTGCCAGCAGTTCACTCGACTACGAGCAGTACTTC. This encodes CASSSLDYEQYF. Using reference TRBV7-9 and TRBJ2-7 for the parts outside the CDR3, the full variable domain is DTGVSQNPRHKITKRGQNVTFRCDPISEHNRLYWYRQTLGQGPEFLTYFQNEAQLEKSRLLSDRFSAERPKGSFSTLEIQRTEQGDSAMYLCASSSLDYEQYFGPGTRLTVT.

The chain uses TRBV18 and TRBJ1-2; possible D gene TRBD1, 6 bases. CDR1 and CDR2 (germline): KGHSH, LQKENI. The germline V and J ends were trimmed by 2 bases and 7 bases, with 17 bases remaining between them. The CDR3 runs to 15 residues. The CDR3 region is CASSPESSGAVGYTF. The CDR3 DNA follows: TGTGCCAGCTCACCAGAAAGTTCAGGGGCTGTTGGCTACACCTTC.

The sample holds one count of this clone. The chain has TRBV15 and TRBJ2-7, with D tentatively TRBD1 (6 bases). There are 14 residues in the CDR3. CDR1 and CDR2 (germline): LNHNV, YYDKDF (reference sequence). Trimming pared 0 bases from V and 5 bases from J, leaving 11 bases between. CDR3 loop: CATSREWGLHEQYF. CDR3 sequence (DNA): TGTGCCACCAGCAGAGAGTGGGGGCTCCACGAGCAGTACTTC.

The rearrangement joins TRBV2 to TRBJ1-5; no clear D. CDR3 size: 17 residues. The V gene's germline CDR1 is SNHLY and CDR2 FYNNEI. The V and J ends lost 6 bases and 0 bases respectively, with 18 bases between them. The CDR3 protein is CASSTYMRQSSNQPQHF. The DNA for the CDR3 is TGTGCCAGCAGCACCTACATGCGGCAGAGTAGCAATCAGCCCCAGCATTTT.

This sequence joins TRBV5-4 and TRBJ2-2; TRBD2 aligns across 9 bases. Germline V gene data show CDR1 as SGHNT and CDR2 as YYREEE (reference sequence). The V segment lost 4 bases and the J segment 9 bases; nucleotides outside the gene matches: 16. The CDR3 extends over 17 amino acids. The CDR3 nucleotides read TGTGCCAGCAGCCAAAGCTCTAGCGGGGCCCAGAGCCGGGAGCTGTTTTTT. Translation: CASSQSSSGAQSRELFF.

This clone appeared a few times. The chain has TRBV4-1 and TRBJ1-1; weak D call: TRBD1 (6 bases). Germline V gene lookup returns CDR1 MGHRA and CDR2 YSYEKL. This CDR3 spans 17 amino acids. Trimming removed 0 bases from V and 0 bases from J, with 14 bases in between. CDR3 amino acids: CASSQDGGGAVNTEAFF. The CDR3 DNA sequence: TGCGCCAGCAGCCAAGATGGGGGGGGCGCGGTGAACACTGAAGCTTTCTTT.

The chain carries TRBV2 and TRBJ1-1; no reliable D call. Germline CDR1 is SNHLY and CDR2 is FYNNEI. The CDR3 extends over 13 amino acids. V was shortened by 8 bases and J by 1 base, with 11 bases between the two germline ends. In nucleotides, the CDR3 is TGTGCCAGCTCCGGGGAAGGGAACACTGAAGCTTTCTTT. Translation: CASSGEGNTEAFF. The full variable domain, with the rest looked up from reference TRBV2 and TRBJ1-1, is EPEVTQTPSHQVTQMGQEVILRCVPISNHLYFYWYRQILGQKVEFLVSFYNNEISEKSEIFDDQFSVERPDGSNFTLKIRSTKLEDSAMYFCASSGEGNTEAFFGQGTRLTVV.